This is a list of T cell receptor beta chains from one sample in a study of Graves' ophthalmopathy and Graves' hyperthyroidism. Using its own MiXCR run on the multiplex PCR reads, TCRdb lists one record per CDR3 protein. The sample has a few hundred thousand distinct CDR3 sequences, approximately 18% seen once; the top ten hold roughly 2.6%. The source material was peripheral blood. These receptors were obtained from an adult woman with stable Graves' hyperthyroidism. CDR3s include the opening cysteine and the closing phenylalanine or tryptophan.

TRBV28	TRBJ2-7	CASSLSGRMVSEQYF
TRBV11-2	TRBJ2-7	CASSLGLQYEQYF
TRBV5-6	TRBJ2-7	CASSLVEGEQYF
TRBV5-1	TRBJ2-7	CASSLGLAGPDEQYF
TRBV12-3/TRBV12-4	TRBJ1-2	CASSRSRADYGYTF
TRBV10-3	TRBJ1-2	CAISEWKTGGFFGYTF
TRBV25-1	TRBJ2-5	CASRLGQGRETQYF
TRBV28	TRBJ2-5	CASSLYRAQETQYF
TRBV19	TRBJ1-3	CASRTRGGSGNTIYF
TRBV6-1	TRBJ1-3	CASRETEAGNTIYF
TRBV6-5	TRBJ1-2	CASSYFAGGNVYGYTF
TRBV28	TRBJ1-5	CASRPPPGGPQHF
TRBV5-1	TRBJ1-1	CASSLGTKPGQMNTEAFF
TRBV5-1	TRBJ2-2	CATTLMTSGRPGELFF
TRBV3-1	TRBJ2-7	CASSQARGPYYEQYF
TRBV11-2	TRBJ2-3	CASRISGSADTQYF
TRBV19	TRBJ1-1	CASGSGTGVTEAFF
TRBV7-8	TRBJ2-5	CASSLLSRQGTQYF
TRBV6-1	TRBJ1-1	CASLTTGVNTEAFF
TRBV5-1	TRBJ2-7	CASSLEPSGRLYEQYF
TRBV2	TRBJ2-7	CASSWTSGRDEQYF
TRBV28	TRBJ1-1	CASSYITVTGGGNTEAFF
TRBV11-2	TRBJ2-2	CASSPKDRGLNTGELFF
TRBV12-3/TRBV12-4	TRBJ1-6	CASSFNPGNSPLHF
TRBV18	TRBJ2-5	CASSHSRAGSEETQYF
TRBV11-2	TRBJ2-7	CASSGRDSSVGEQCF
TRBV20-1	TRBJ2-7	CSARDGGFYTYEQYF
TRBV2	TRBJ2-4	CASSPGPGGNIQYF
TRBV18	TRBJ2-7	CASSPITGTSWEQYF
TRBV12-3/TRBV12-4	TRBJ1-1	CASRSGTGNTEAFF
TRBV20-1	TRBJ1-1	CSARRQGDIDTEAFF
TRBV5-1	TRBJ2-7	CASSLATSGSRSYEQYF
TRBV10-3	TRBJ2-3	CAISEPGLRSTDTQYF
TRBV7-9	TRBJ2-7	CASSLIPSGRREQYF
TRBV27	TRBJ2-7	CASSSRTSGDYEQYF
TRBV7-2	TRBJ2-7	CASSLGFSSYEQYF
TRBV7-9	TRBJ2-4	CAIRVLPNIQYF
TRBV4-1	TRBJ2-7	CASSQSDSGYEQYF
TRBV25-1	TRBJ2-5	CASSDNRIGETQYF
TRBV5-1	TRBJ1-2	CASSPQGQAYGYTF
TRBV7-2	TRBJ1-1	CASRYRYTEAFF
TRBV20-1	TRBJ2-5	CSAREPHWSQETQYF
TRBV19	TRBJ1-1	CASRGQFNTEAFF
TRBV7-2	TRBJ2-7	CASRIGLDTSYEQYF
TRBV6-1	TRBJ2-2	CASSRVFPPGELFF
TRBV11-3	TRBJ1-2	CASSPGQIANYGYTF
TRBV9	TRBJ2-5	CASSIPPGEEDQGETQYF
TRBV7-8	TRBJ2-7	CASSFPKKLIRTYEQYF
TRBV11-2	TRBJ2-7	CASSLGGILKASSYEQYF
TRBV30	TRBJ2-7	CAWGGIAGMRYEQYF
TRBV4-1	TRBJ2-7	CASSHNLANNEQYF
TRBV18	TRBJ2-5	CASSPPRDGGGQETQYF
TRBV10-1	TRBJ2-2	CASSERQGSGELFF
TRBV4-3	TRBJ2-7	CASSQGRSGSSEQYF
TRBV12-3/TRBV12-4	TRBJ2-2	CASSSRDRATGELFF
TRBV27	TRBJ1-1	CASSPWTGDLNTEAFF
TRBV10-3	TRBJ2-5	CAIRATGPQETQYF